Below, 6 T cell receptor beta chains from the same sample are listed, as sequenced in a study of human T cells and chemical hapten exposure. TCRdb reanalysed the RACE reads using MiXCR and keeps one entry per CDR3 protein. The sample records 190,000 or so distinct CDR3 sequences, 24% being singletons. Time point: patch test 3, about 24 weeks after DPC sensitization. Treatment noted: therapeutic diphenylcyclopropenone sensitization with weekly scalp DPC. Sequenced material: whole blood, taken in connection with sensitization to the hapten diphenylcyclopropenone (DPC). These receptors were taken from a woman aged 40 to 50 with alopecia areata. Some clones in this sample may be carry-over from other donors' samples.

The chain couples TRBV29-1 to TRBJ2-7; D is unclear. V lost 4 bases, J lost 0 bases, and 4 bases lay in between. The CDR3 is 11 residues long. The germline V gene has CDR1 SQVTM and CDR2 ANQGSEA. CDR3 DNA sequence: TGCAGCGTTGTCGCCTCCTACGAGCAGTACTTC. Amino acid sequence: CSVVASYEQYF.

This clonotype appeared a few times. The chain has TRBV9 and TRBJ2-7; D is perhaps TRBD2 (6 bases). The CDR3 sequence is 14 residues long. From germline, CDR1 is SGDLS and CDR2 YYNGEE. V was clipped by 6 bases and J by 6 bases, with 19 bases between them. CDR3 sequence: CASNPGTLFGEQYF. The CDR3 region has the DNA TGTGCCAGCAACCCCGGGACTCTTTTTGGCGAGCAGTACTTC.

The rearrangement links TRBV21-1 to TRBJ1-1; the D call of TRBD1 is as the table states it, not checked on the DNA. TRBV21-1 is classified as a pseudogene. This CDR3 region has 16 residues. The CDR3 sequence: CASSNYHGALPTEAFF. DNA of the CDR3: TGTGCCAGCAGCAACTACCACGGCGCCTTACCCACTGAAGCTTTCTTT.

The chain is built from TRBV4-3 and TRBJ2-1; D remains ambiguous. The V gene's germline CDR1 is LGHNA and CDR2 YSLEER. This CDR3 region has 14 residues. V gave up 0 bases and J gave up 3 bases, with 6 bases separating them. The CDR3 nucleotides read TGCGCCAGCAGCCAAGATCAAGGCTACAATGAGCAGTTCTTC. Amino acid sequence: CASSQDQGYNEQFF.

This clonotype was detected ten times or more. The gene calls are TRBV29-1 and TRBJ2-7; TRBD2 is a possible D gene (6 bases). V was cut by 4 bases and J by 5 bases, with 18 bases left in between. The CDR3 sequence is 14 residues long. CDR1 is SQVTM and CDR2 is ANQGSEA in the germline V gene. This CDR3 reads CSVAGLPAGNEQYF. Written as DNA, the CDR3 is TGCAGCGTTGCAGGACTACCGGCCGGCAACGAGCAGTACTTC.

This clonotype has a count of ten or more. The chain carries TRBV12-3 or TRBV12-4 and TRBJ1-5; TRBD1 matches at 9 bases. This CDR3 comprises 15 residues. V dropped 6 bases and J dropped 4; count of bases not matched to a gene: 7. The chain's CDR3 is CASRARQGGNQPQHF. CDR3 sequence (DNA): TGTGCCAGCAGAGCCCGACAGGGGGGAAATCAGCCCCAGCATTTT.